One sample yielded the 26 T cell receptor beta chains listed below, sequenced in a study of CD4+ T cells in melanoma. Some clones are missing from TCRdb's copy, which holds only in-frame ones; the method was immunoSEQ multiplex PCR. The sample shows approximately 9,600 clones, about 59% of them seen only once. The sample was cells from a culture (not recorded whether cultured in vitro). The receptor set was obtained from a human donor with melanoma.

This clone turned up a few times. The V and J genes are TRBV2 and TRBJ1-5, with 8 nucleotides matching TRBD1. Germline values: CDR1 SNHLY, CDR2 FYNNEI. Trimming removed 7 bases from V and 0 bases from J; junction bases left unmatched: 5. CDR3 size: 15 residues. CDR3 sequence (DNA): TGTGCCAGCAAAGCACAGGGGGTTAGCAATCAGCCCCAGCATTTT. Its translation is CASKAQGVSNQPQHF.

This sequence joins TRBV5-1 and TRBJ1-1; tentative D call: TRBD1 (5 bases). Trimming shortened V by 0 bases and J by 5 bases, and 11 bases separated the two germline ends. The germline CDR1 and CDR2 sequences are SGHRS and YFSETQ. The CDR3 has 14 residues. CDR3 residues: CASSLEGRGTEAFF. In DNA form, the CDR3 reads TGCGCCAGCAGCTTGGAGGGGCGTGGGACTGAAGCTTTCTTT.

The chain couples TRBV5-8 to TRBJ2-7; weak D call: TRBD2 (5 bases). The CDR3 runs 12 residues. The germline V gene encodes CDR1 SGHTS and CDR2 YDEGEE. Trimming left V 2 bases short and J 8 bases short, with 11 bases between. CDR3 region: CASSFRVGKQYF. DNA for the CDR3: TGTGCCAGCAGCTTCCGGGTCGGGAAGCAGTACTTC. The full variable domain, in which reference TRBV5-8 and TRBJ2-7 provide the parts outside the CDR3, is EAGVTQSPTHLIKTRGQQATLRCSPISGHTSVYWYQQALGLGLQFLLWYDEGEERNRGNFPPRFSGRQFPNYSSELNVNALELEDSALYLCASSFRVGKQYFGPGTRLTVT.

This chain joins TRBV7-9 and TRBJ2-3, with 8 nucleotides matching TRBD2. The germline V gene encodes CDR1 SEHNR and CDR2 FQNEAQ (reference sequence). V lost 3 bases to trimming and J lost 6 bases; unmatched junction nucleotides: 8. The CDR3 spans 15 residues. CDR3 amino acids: CASSLGLVVGDTQYF. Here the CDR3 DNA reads TGTGCCAGCAGCTTGGGACTAGTTGTCGGGGATACGCAGTATTTT.

CDR3 region: CASSNTAGTNEKLFF. Here the CDR3 DNA reads TGCGCCAGCAGCAACACGGCAGGGACTAATGAAAAACTGTTTTTT. This chain joins TRBV5-1 and TRBJ1-4; possible D gene TRBD1, 5 bases. The CDR3 is 15 residues long. From germline, CDR1 is SGHRS and CDR2 YFSETQ. Trimming removed 4 bases at V and 2 bases at J, with 12 bases between.

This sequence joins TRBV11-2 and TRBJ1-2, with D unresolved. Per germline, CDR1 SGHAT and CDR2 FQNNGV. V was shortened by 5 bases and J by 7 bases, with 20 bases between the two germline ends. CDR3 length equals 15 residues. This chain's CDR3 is CASSGVRAASGGYTF. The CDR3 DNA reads TGTGCCAGCAGCGGAGTCCGGGCCGCCTCAGGTGGCTACACCTTC.

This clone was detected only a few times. CDR3 in amino acids: CATSRGGRKDQPQHF. The DNA for the CDR3 is TGTGCCACCAGCAGAGGGGGCAGAAAAGATCAGCCCCAGCATTTT. This rearrangement joins TRBV15 to TRBJ1-5, with D maybe TRBD1 (5 bases). The CDR3 is 15 amino acids. Germline V gene data show CDR1 as LNHNV and CDR2 as YYDKDF (reference sequence). Trimming removed 1 base from V and 5 bases from J, with 12 bases in between.

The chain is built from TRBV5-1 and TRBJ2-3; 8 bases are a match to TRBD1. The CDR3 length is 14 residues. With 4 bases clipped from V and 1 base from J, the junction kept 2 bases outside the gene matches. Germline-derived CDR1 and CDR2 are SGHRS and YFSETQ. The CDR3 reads CASSAGQGTDTQYF. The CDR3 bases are TGCGCCAGCAGCGCGGGACAGGGCACAGATACGCAGTATTTT. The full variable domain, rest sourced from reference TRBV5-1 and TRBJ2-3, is KAGVTQTPRYLIKTRGQQVTLSCSPISGHRSVSWYQQTPGQGLQFLFEYFSETQRNKGNFPGRFSGRQFSNSRSEMNVSTLELGDSALYLCASSAGQGTDTQYFGPGTRLTVL.

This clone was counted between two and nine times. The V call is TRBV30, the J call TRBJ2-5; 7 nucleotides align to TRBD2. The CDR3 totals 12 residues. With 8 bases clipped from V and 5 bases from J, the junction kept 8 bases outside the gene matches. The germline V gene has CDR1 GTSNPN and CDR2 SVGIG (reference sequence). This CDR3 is CAEGLPRETQYF. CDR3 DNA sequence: TGTGCCGAGGGACTACCTCGTGAGACCCAGTACTTC.

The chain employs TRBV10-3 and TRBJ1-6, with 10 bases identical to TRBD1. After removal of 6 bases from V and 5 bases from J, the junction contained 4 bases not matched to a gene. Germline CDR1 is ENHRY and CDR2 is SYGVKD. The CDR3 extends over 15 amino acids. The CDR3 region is CAISADRGHNSPLHF. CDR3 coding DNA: TGTGCCATCAGCGCAGACAGGGGGCATAATTCACCCCTCCACTTT.

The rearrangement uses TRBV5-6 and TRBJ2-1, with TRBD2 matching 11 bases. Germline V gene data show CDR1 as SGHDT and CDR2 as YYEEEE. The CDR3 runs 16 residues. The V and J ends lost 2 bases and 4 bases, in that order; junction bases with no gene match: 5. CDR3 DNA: TGTGCCAGCAGCTTCAACGGACTAGCGGGTTACAATGAGCAGTTCTTC. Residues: CASSFNGLAGYNEQFF.

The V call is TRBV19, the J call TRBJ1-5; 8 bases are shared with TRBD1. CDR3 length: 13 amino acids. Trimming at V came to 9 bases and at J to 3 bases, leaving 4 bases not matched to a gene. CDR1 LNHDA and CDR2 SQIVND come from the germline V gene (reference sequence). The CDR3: CASRTGNNQPQHF. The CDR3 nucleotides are TGTGCCAGCCGGACAGGGAACAATCAGCCCCAGCATTTT.

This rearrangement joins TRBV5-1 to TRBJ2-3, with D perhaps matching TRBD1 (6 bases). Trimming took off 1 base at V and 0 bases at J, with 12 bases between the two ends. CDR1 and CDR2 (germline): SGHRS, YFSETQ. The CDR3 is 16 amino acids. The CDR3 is CASSLMGAESTDTQYF. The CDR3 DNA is TGCGCCAGCAGCTTGATGGGGGCAGAAAGCACAGATACGCAGTATTTT.

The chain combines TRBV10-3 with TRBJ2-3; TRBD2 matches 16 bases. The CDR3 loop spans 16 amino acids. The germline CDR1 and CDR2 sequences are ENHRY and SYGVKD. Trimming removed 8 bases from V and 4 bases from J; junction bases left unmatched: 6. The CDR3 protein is CAIGTSGGAIADTQYF. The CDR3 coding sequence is TGTGCCATCGGGACTAGCGGGGGGGCCATCGCAGATACGCAGTATTTT.

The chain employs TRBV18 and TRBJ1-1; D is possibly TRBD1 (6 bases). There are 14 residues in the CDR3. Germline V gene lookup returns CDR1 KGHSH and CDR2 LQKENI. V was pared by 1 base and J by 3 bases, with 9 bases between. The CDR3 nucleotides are TGTGCCAGCTCACCACTACAGGGCGACACTGAAGCTTTCTTT. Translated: CASSPLQGDTEAFF.

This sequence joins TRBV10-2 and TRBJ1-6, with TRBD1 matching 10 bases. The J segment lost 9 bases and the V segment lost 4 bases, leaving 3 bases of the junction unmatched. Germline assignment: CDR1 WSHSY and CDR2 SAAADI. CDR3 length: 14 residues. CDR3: CASSGTGGSSPLHF. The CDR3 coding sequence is TGCGCCAGCAGTGGGACAGGGGGTAGTTCACCCCTCCACTTT.

CDR3 coding DNA: TGCAGCGTTGTTTCTGGCACTTGGTCAGGCGGCGAGCAGTACTTC. Encoded protein: CSVVSGTWSGGEQYF. The chain is built from TRBV29-1 and TRBJ2-7; D remains unclear. The germline V gene encodes CDR1 SQVTM and CDR2 ANQGSEA. V was cut by 4 bases and J by 6 bases, with 22 bases left in between. This CDR3 is 15 amino acids long.

CDR3 coding DNA: TGTGCCAGCAGTTCCTGGGGGGGGAAGACCCAGTACTTC. It is translated as CASSSWGGKTQYF. This chain uses TRBV6-5 with TRBJ2-5; 7 positions agree with TRBD2. V was clipped by 4 bases and J by 6 bases; unmatched bases: 5. The CDR3 runs 13 residues. The V gene's germline CDR1 is MNHEY and CDR2 SVGAGI.

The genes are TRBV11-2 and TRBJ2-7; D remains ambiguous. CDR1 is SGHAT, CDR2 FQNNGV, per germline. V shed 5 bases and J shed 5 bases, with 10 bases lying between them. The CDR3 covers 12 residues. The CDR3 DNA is TGTGCCAGCAGCCCGACCAGGAACGAGCAGTACTTC. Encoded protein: CASSPTRNEQYF.

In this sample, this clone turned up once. The CDR3 is CASSKTGVGQPQHF. DNA for the CDR3: TGCGCCAGCAGCAAGACAGGGGTGGGTCAGCCCCAGCATTTT. This rearrangement joins TRBV4-3 to TRBJ1-5, with 8 nucleotides matching TRBD1. V was clipped by 5 bases and J by 6 bases; unmatched bases: 6. Germline lookup yields CDR1 LGHNA and CDR2 YSLEER. The CDR3 spans 14 residues.

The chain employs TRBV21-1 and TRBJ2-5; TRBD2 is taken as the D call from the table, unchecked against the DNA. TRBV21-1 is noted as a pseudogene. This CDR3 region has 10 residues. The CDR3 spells CASSNRAQYF. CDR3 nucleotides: TGTGCCAGCAGCAATCGGGCCCAGTACTTC.

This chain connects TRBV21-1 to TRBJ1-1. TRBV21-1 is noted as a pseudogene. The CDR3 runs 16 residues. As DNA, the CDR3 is TGTGCCAGCAGCAAAGCGCTGACCGAAATGAACACTGAAGCTTTCTTT. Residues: CASSKALTEMNTEAFF.

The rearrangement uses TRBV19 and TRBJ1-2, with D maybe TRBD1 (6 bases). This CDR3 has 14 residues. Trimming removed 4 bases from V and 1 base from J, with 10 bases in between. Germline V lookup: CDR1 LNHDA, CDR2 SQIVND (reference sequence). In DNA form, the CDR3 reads TGTGCCAGTAGTAGACAGGTCCTTAACTATGGCTACACCTTC. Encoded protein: CASSRQVLNYGYTF.

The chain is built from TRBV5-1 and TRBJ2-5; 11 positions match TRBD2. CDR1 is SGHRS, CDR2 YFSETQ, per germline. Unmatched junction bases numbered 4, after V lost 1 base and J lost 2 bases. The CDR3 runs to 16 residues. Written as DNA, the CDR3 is TGCGCCAGCAGCTTGAGGCCTAGCGGGGGGCAAGAGACCCAGTACTTC. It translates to CASSLRPSGGQETQYF.

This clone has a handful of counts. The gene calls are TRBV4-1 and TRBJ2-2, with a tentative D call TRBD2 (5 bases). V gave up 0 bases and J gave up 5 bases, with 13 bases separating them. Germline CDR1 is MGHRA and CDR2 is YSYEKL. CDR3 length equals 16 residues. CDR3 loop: CASSQEAQLVTGELFF. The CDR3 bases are TGCGCCAGCAGCCAAGAGGCCCAACTAGTAACCGGGGAGCTGTTTTTT.

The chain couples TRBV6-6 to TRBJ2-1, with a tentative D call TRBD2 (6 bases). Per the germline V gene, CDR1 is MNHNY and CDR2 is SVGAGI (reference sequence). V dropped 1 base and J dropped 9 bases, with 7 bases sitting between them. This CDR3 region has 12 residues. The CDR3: CASSYLGGEQFF. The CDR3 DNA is TGTGCCAGCAGTTACTTGGGAGGTGAGCAGTTCTTC.